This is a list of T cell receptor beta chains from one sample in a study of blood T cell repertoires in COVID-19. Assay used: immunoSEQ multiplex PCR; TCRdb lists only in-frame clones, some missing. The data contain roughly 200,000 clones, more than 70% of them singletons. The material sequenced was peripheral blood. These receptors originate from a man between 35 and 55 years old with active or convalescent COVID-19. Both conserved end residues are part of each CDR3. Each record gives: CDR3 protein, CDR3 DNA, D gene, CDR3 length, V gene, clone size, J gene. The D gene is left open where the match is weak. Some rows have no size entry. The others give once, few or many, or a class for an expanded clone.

CASSLDRANQPQHF,TGTGCCAGCAGCTTGGACAGGGCCAATCAGCCCCAGCATTTT,TRBD1,14,TRBV2,.,TRBJ1-5
CASSQGGQGANTQYF,TGTGCCAGCAGCCAAGGGGGACAGGGGGCAAATACGCAGTATTTT,TRBD1,15,TRBV3-1/TRBV3-2,.,TRBJ2-3
CASSLGGTGHWNTEAFF,TGTGCCAGCAGTTTGGGAGGGACAGGTCACTGGAACACTGAAGCTTTCTTT,TRBD1,17,TRBV28,.,TRBJ1-1
CASSPRGREEAFF,TGTGCCAGCTCACCACGGGGGAGGGAGGAAGCTTTCTTT,.,13,TRBV18,.,TRBJ1-1
CASSFDAGTGAETQYF,TGTGCCAGCAGCTTCGACGCGGGTACAGGGGCGGAGACCCAGTACTTC,TRBD1,16,TRBV5-5,.,TRBJ2-5
CASSLWLAGGQETQYF,TGTGCCAGCAGCTTGTGGCTAGCGGGGGGCCAAGAGACCCAGTACTTC,TRBD2,16,TRBV5-6,.,TRBJ2-5
CASSQEASGNTEAFF,TGCGCCAGCAGCCAAGAGGCCTCAGGGAACACTGAAGCTTTCTTT,.,15,TRBV4-1,few,TRBJ1-1
CASSPLAFPGQGDYGYTF,TGCGCCAGCAGCCCTCTAGCGTTTCCGGGACAGGGTGACTATGGCTACACCTTC,TRBD1,18,TRBV5-1,.,TRBJ1-2
CASRPSQGQGAADTQYF,TGTGCCAGCAGACCCAGCCAAGGACAGGGGGCCGCAGATACGCAGTATTTT,TRBD1,17,TRBV25-1,.,TRBJ2-3
CASSEAGGRSPGANVLTF,TGTGCCAGCAGTGAAGCCGGGGGGCGTTCCCCTGGGGCCAACGTCCTGACTTTC,.,18,TRBV2,.,TRBJ2-6
CASTPGGGGAISRWYF,TGTGCCAGCACCCCAGGAGGCGGGGGGGCCATTTCCAGGTGGTACTTC,TRBD2,16,TRBV6-2/TRBV6-3,.,TRBJ2-4
CASSRLGTDTQYF,TGTGCCAGCAGCCGACTAGGAACAGATACGCAGTATTTT,.,13,TRBV3-1/TRBV3-2,.,TRBJ2-3
CASSPREATDTQYF,TGTGCCAGCTCTCCCAGGGAAGCCACAGATACGCAGTATTTT,.,14,TRBV18,.,TRBJ2-3
CASTLDYTNTGELFF,TGCGCCAGCACCTTGGACTATACGAACACCGGGGAGCTGTTTTTT,.,15,TRBV4-1,.,TRBJ2-2
CASRVSGIANYGYTF,TGTGCCAGCAGAGTATCCGGGATAGCTAACTATGGCTACACCTTC,.,15,TRBV6-5,.,TRBJ1-2
CASSFSNGELFF,TGTGCCAGCAGTTTTTCTAACGGGGAGCTGTTTTTT,.,12,TRBV12-3/TRBV12-4,.,TRBJ2-2
CASSEAGTGGEKLFF,TGTGCCAGCAGTGAAGCGGGGACAGGGGGCGAAAAACTGTTTTTT,TRBD1,15,TRBV2,.,TRBJ1-4
CASRETGRNQPQHF,TGTGCCAGCAGGGAGACAGGGCGCAATCAGCCCCAGCATTTT,TRBD1,14,TRBV2,.,TRBJ1-5
CASSGGTGRELFF,TGTGCCAGCAGTGGCGGGACAGGGCGGGAGCTGTTTTTT,TRBD1,13,TRBV6-6,few,TRBJ2-2
CASSHTELNRFRTDTQYF,TGTGCCAGCAGCCACACCGAATTAAACCGATTCCGCACAGATACGCAGTATTTT,.,18,TRBV13,.,TRBJ2-3
CASSITTLYGYTF,TGTGCCAGTAGTATTACGACACTCTATGGCTACACCTTC,.,13,TRBV19,.,TRBJ1-2
CASSSLPGELNQPQHF,TGTGCCAGCTCATCCCTACCGGGAGAGTTGAATCAGCCCCAGCATTTT,.,16,TRBV18,.,TRBJ1-5
CASSPRDRGNTIYF,TGTGCCAGCAGCCCCCGGGACAGAGGGAACACCATATATTTT,TRBD1,14,TRBV3-1/TRBV3-2,.,TRBJ1-3
CASRGWGDGGELFF,TGTGCCAGCAGGGGGTGGGGGGACGGCGGGGAGCTGTTTTTT,.,14,TRBV27,.,TRBJ2-2
CSVEDRTRTVEQFF,TGCAGCGTTGAAGATCGCACCCGGACAGTTGAGCAGTTCTTC,.,14,TRBV29-1,.,TRBJ2-1